Included here is one T cell receptor (beta chain) sequence, with context. The Seattle site enrolled patients during active infection and followed them longitudinally. These data originate in a study of blood T cell repertoires in COVID-19. TCRdb's table, derived via immunoSEQ multiplex PCR, lists solely in-frame clones and lacks some. The data hold some 310,000 clones, with under 90% observed a single time. Trimming cost V 6 bases and J 2 bases, with 10 bases left between them. Germline V gives CDR1 SQVTM, CDR2 ANQGSEA. The CDR3 sequence is 12 residues long. The chain recombines TRBV29-1 with TRBJ1-1, with D perhaps TRBD1 (6 bases). Material for sequencing was peripheral blood. This clonotype was sampled from a woman aged 25 to 39 with COVID-19, enrolled during active disease. Written as DNA, the CDR3 is TGCAGCGTGAGAGGGGGAAACACTGAAGCTTTCTTT. Translated: CSVRGGNTEAFF. Full variable domain (remainder filled in from reference TRBV29-1 and TRBJ1-1): SAVISQKPSRDICQRGTSLTIQCQVDSQVTMMFWYRQQPGQSLTLIATANQGSEATYESGFVIDKFPISRPNLTFSTLTVSNMSPEDSSIYLCSVRGGNTEAFFGQGTRLTVV.